The source of this TCR beta chain is a study of blood T cell repertoires in COVID-19. Across the study: Researchers got acute and convalescent COVID-19 samples from the United States, Italy and Spain. Sources were T cells, B-cell-depleted T cells, or PBMCs; the material itself was cDNA or gDNA.

This CDR3 has 10 residues. The V and J ends lost 6 bases and 4 bases respectively, with 6 bases between them. CDR1 DFQATT and CDR2 SNEGSKA come from the germline V gene (reference sequence). At least ten counts were recorded for this clone. Original handling: Using reference gene primer amplification, nucleated cell counts were estimated. This table comes from immunoSEQ multiplex PCR, and its TCRdb copy is limited to in-frame clones, with some not included. V and J calls and clone size are as listed in that table; D and trimming were resolved from the DNA. Of more than 55,000 clones in the sample, about four fifths were seen once.

The chain has TRBV20-1 and TRBJ2-5; the D is unclear. The sample was peripheral blood. The sequence came from a woman older than 75 with acute or convalescent COVID-19. CDR3 in DNA: TGCAGTGCCGAGGTAGAGACCCAGTACTTC. Residues: CSAEVETQYF.